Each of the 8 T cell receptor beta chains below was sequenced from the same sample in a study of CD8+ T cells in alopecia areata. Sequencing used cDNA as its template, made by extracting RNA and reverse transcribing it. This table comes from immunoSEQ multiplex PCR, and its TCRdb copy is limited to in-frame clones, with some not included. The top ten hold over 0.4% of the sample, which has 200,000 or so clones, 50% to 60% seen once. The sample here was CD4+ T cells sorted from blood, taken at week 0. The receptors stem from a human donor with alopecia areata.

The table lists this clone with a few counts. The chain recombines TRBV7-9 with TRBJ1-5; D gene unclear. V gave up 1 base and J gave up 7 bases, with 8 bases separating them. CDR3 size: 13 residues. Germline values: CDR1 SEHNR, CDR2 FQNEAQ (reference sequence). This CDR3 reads CASSLGSGQPQHF. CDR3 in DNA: TGTGCCAGCAGCTTAGGGTCGGGACAGCCCCAGCATTTT.

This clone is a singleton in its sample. CDR3 in DNA: TGCGCCAGCAGCTCCCACTATAATTCACCCCTCCACTTT. It translates to CASSSHYNSPLHF. The chain joins TRBV5-1 to TRBJ1-6; D is uncertain. Germline V CDR1 and CDR2: SGHRS, YFSETQ. This CDR3 is built from 13 residues. Deletions cut 3 bases from V and 3 bases from J, with 4 bases between.

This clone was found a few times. The CDR3 spells CATDRGPTGELFF. The CDR3 DNA sequence: TGTGCCACCGACAGGGGACCCACCGGGGAGCTGTTTTTT. The V and J genes are TRBV19 and TRBJ2-2, with 8 bases that match TRBD1. Germline CDR1 and CDR2: LNHDA and SQIVND (reference sequence). This CDR3 contains 13 residues. The V segment lost 10 bases and the J segment 4 bases; nucleotides outside the gene matches: 5.

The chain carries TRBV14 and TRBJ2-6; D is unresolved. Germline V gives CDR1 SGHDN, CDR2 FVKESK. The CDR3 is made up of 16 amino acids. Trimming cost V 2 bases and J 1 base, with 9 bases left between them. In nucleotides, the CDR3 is TGTGCCAGCAGCCAATTTGGCAGATCTGGGGCCAACGTCCTGACTTTC. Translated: CASSQFGRSGANVLTF.

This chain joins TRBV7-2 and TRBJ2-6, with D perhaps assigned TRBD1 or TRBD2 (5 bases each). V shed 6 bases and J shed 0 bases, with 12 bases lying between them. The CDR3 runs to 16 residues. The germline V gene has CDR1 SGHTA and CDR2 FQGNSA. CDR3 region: CASRLGENSGANVLTF. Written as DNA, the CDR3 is TGTGCCAGCAGATTGGGGGAGAACTCTGGGGCCAACGTCCTGACTTTC.

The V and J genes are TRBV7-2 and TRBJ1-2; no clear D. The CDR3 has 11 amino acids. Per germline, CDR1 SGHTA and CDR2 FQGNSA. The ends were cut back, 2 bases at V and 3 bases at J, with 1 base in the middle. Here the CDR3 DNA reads TGTGCCAGCAGCTTATACTATGGCTACACCTTC. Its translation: CASSLYYGYTF.

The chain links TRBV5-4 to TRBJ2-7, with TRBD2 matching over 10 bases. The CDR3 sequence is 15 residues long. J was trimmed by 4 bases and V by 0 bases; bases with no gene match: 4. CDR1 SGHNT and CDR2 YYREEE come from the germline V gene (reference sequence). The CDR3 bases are TGTGCCAGCAGCTTGGCTAGCGGGAGTATGTACGAGCAGTACTTC. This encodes CASSLASGSMYEQYF.

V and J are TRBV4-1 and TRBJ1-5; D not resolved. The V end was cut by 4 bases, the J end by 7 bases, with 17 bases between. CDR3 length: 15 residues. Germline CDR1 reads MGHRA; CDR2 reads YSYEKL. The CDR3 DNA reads TGCGCCAGCAGCCCAACCCCAGGCAGTGACCAGCCCCAGCATTTT. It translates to CASSPTPGSDQPQHF.